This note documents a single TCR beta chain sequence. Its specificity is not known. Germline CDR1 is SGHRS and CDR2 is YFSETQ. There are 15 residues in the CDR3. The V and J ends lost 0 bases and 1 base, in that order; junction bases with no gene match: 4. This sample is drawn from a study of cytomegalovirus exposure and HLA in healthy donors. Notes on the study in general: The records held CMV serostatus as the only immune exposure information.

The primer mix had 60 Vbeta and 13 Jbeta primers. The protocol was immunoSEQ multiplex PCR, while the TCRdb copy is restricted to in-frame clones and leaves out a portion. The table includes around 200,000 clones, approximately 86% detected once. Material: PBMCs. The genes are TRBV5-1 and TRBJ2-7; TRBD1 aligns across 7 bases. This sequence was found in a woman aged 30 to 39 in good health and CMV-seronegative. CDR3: CASSLGDRSSYEQYF. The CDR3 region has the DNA TGCGCCAGCAGCTTGGGGGACAGAAGTTCCTACGAGCAGTACTTC.